The next 4 T cell receptor beta chains were all read from a single sample in a study of OX40 agonist ivuxolimab in advanced cancers. Assay: immunoSEQ multiplex PCR; the TCRdb copy retains only in-frame clones and omits some. The repertoire holds about 30,000 clones, with 80% as singletons. Here the sequenced sample was CD4+ or CD8+ T cells sorted from blood, taken in a trial of the OX40 agonist ivuxolimab. These receptors were obtained from an adult with an advanced solid tumor such as melanoma, head and neck, liver or kidney cancer.

This clone was recorded only once. The chain has TRBV18 and TRBJ2-1; 14 bases map to TRBD2. Germline assignment: CDR1 KGHSH and CDR2 LQKENI. The CDR3 loop spans 17 amino acids. The J segment lost 6 bases and the V segment lost 6 bases, leaving 10 bases of the junction unmatched. CDR3 nucleotide sequence: TGTGCCAGCTCCGGGACTAGCGGGGGCTTTAAGGTCAATGAGCAGTTCTTC. Its protein product is CASSGTSGGFKVNEQFF.

This clone is termed medium-sized. V gene TRBV14 combines with J gene TRBJ2-2, with 8 bases that match TRBD2. The CDR3 spans 17 residues. Looked up from germline, CDR1 is SGHDN and CDR2 is FVKESK. The trim removed 4 bases at V and 5 bases at J, leaving 12 bases unmatched. The CDR3 protein is CASSLRPGLEVTGELFF. For the CDR3, the DNA is TGTGCCAGCAGCCTTCGTCCGGGACTAGAGGTTACCGGGGAGCTGTTTTTT.

This clone was recorded a few times. This chain connects TRBV10-2 to TRBJ1-6; 7 bases align to TRBD1. Per the germline V gene, CDR1 is WSHSY and CDR2 is SAAADI. The J segment lost 5 bases and the V segment lost 7 bases, leaving 5 bases of the junction unmatched. The CDR3 runs 14 residues. The CDR3 nucleotides read TGCGCCAGCACCGAGGGACAGAATAATTCACCCCTCCACTTT. The encoded protein is CASTEGQNNSPLHF.

The V gene is TRBV6-6, the J gene TRBJ2-7; TRBD2 agrees at 7 bases. The CDR3 totals 15 residues. The germline CDR1 and CDR2 sequences are MNHNY and SVGAGI (reference sequence). V gave up 5 bases and J gave up 2 bases; unmatched junction bases: 9. The CDR3 DNA follows: TGTGCCAGCAGTACCGCGGGACTAACCACCTACGAGCAGTACTTC. Translation gives CASSTAGLTTYEQYF.